This T cell receptor (beta chain) is drawn from a study of shared T cell receptors in the human thymus (dated by TCRdb to the early 2020s). At the level of the whole study: The study examined how self-reactive, shared T-cell receptor alpha chains are generated in the human thymus.

The germline V gene (reference sequence) gives CDR1 as SGHNT and CDR2 as YYREEE. The CDR3 goes from the cysteine to the phenylalanine over 14 residues. CDR3 DNA only is kept here, 42 bases in frame from base 1. At the junction V is shortened by 4 bases and J by 9 bases; bases outside the gene matches: 6. Library prep was done by the immunoSEQ multiplex PCR assay. Imported from immuneACCESS, the table was reduced by TCRdb to in-frame sequences with V and J called. These copies leave out some clones; in studies compared against another copy, an unresolved V gene accounts for under half, and the cause of the remainder is not known. This sample is represented by approximately 730,000 clones; 70% to 90% of them were singletons. Approximately 0.01% of the sample belongs to the ten largest clones. Comment on this clone: Its specific antigen is unknown. No quality values exist for individual bases; no much larger clone is one base distant.

These data were also reused for a study on human thymus T cells. As that second study puts it: Immunologically healthy infants undergoing open corrective cardiac surgery for congenital heart defects in Finland were used as donors. The thymus tissue came from surgical resects taken out during corrective cardiac surgery. Biased V and J gene segment usage appeared to be present in both thymic and peripheral blood repertoires. Highly overlapping thymic TCR repertoires among unrelated individuals were reported in the related research. The study characterized TCR alpha and beta repertoires from seven to nine infant thymus samples and a few related peripheral blood samples. The infant donors were roughly 7 to 244 days old, and the cohort included six or seven males and a couple of females. Thymocytes were mechanically released from the tissue and were stored as pellets of 10-30 million cells at -70 degrees C. A QIAsymphony instrument was used to extract genomic DNA from the frozen cell pellets. The immunoSEQ multiplex PCR assay was used to amplify the TCRB and TCRAD loci from a standardized amount of quality-controlled genomic DNA. The amplicons spanned the V(D)J region and were long enough to cover the CDR3 and allow V and J genes to be identified. The amplicons were sequenced on an Illumina platform via the commercial immunoSEQ service. Primer bias and sequencing errors were corrected as previously described, and TCRAD and TCRB definitions were based on the IMGT database. Repertoires were analysed with immunoSEQ Analyzer 3.0 and VDJTools, covering basic statistics, V/J segment usage, diversity estimates, rarefaction and pairwise overlap. Chao1, ChaoE, Efron-Thisted, Shannon and inverse Simpson indices were used to estimate diversity, which was also estimated on datasets down-sampled to the smallest sample. Repertoire overlap was assessed by strict matching of CDR3 nucleotide sequence, V gene and J gene, and clustering was done by Jaccard-based multidimensional scaling. On average, roughly 890,000 unique TCRB clonotypes were obtained from thymus samples, compared with 70,000 to 100,000 from blood samples.

Recombination connected TRBV5-4 to TRBJ2-1, with TRBD2 matching 11 junction bases. Sequencing was carried out using thymocytes. This TCR was sampled from a girl less than two years old with a congenital heart defect. Donor details come from another sample of the same person, matched by shared clones. The bases are TGTGCCAGCAGCATAGCGGGGGGGCGGGTTGAGCAGTTCTTC. Translation gives CASSIAGGRVEQFF.